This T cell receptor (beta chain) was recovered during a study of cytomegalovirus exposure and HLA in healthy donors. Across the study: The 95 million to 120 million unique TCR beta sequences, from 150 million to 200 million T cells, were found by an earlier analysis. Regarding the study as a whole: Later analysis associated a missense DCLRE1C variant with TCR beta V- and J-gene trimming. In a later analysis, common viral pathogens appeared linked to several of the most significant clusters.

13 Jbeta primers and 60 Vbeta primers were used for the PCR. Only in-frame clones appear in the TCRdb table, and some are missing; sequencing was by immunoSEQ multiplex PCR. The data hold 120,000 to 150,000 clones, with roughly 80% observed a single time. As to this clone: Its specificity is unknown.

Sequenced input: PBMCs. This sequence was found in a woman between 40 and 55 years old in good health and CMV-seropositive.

CDR3 coding DNA: TGTGCCAGCAGTTTACAGGGCCTGAACACTGAAGCTTTCTTT. This translates into CASSLQGLNTEAFF. The chain is built from TRBV6-6 and TRBJ1-1; TRBD1 is a possible D gene (6 bases). Trimming stripped 4 bases from V and 0 bases from J, with 9 bases between. The germline CDR1 and CDR2 sequences are MNHNY and SVGAGI (reference sequence). CDR3 length: 14 residues.